The sample holds many counts of the clone carrying this TCR beta chain. Its specificity is not known. It was by 5'RACE with 10-nucleotide random UMIs that the cDNA was made. Via MiXCR, TCRdb re-called the 5' RACE reads, giving one row per CDR3 protein. Of approximately 82,000 distinct CDR3 sequences detected, about 13% appear once; the ten largest clones hold roughly 5%. The time point is: longitudinal time-point 2. Unsorted libraries were generated from 2 million PBMCs held at -80 degrees C. CDR1 and CDR2 from the germline V gene are SEHNR and FQNEAQ (reference sequence). Between the trimmed V and J ends, which lost 5 bases and 4 bases, there was a span of 13 bases. This CDR3 region has 14 residues. The data derive from a study of neurological immune-mediated disorders. Study-wide results and limits: TCR clonal expansion peaked in HTLV-1-associated myelopathy patients and was lowest in multiple sclerosis patients.

This TCR was sampled from a female donor with HTLV-1-associated myelopathy (HAM/TSP). V and J are TRBV7-9 and TRBJ2-3; D not certain. Material: PBMCs. CDR3 bases: TGTGCCAGCAGCCAAGGAATAGCCGCAGATACGCAGTATTTT. Translating gives CASSQGIAADTQYF.